This TCR beta chain was sequenced during a study of blood T cell repertoires in COVID-19. Across the study: From the United States, Italy and Spain came samples of acute and convalescent COVID-19.

How the authors handled the data: Amplified reference gene primers provided the basis for estimating nucleated cell counts. The data were produced by immunoSEQ multiplex PCR, yet TCRdb's version contains in-frame clones alone and is incomplete. The D gene and trimming were derived from the DNA, and the V and J assignments and clone size from that table. The table includes roughly 150,000 clones, approximately 80% detected once. The source material was peripheral blood. The sequence came from a man aged 55 to 70 with acute or convalescent COVID-19.

CDR3 sequence (DNA): TGTGCCTGGAGTTATTACAGCTCCTACGAGCAGTACTTC. It specifies CAWSYYSSYEQYF. The rearrangement links TRBV30 to TRBJ2-7; no clear D. CDR1 is GTSNPN, CDR2 SVGIG, per germline (reference sequence). The CDR3 loop spans 13 amino acids. V was clipped by 2 bases and J by 0 bases, with 8 bases between them.